Sequencing of this T cell receptor beta chain was carried out in a study of T cells after yellow fever vaccination. TCRdb analysed the 5' RACE reads with MiXCR anew, one entry per CDR3 protein. The sample yields over 85,000 distinct CDR3 sequences, 7.5% to 10% seen once. V dropped 2 bases and J dropped 4; count of bases not matched to a gene: 5. The CDR3 has 14 residues. Germline CDR1 is SGHRS and CDR2 is YFSETQ. The sequenced sample was CD8+ T cells not binding an NS4B(214-222) dextramer, sorted from PBMCs, obtained approximately 16 days after the first yellow fever vaccination. The V and J genes are TRBV5-1 and TRBJ1-1, with 7 bases matching TRBD1. The receptor was derived from a man aged 18 to 35 who received the YFV17D yellow fever vaccine. The CDR3 DNA is TGCGCCAGCAGCTTACAACAGGGGATCACTGAAGCTTTCTTT. Its protein product is CASSLQQGITEAFF.